These T cell receptor beta chains were read from a single sample in a study of T cell responses to AZD1222 COVID-19 vaccine. The method was immunoSEQ multiplex PCR; TCRdb's version includes in-frame clones alone and lacks a portion of them. The table records tens of thousands of clones, around nine tenths of them present only once. The input for sequencing was peripheral blood, taken on day 0 of MenACWY control vaccination. All receptors derive from an adult in good health. Both conserved end residues are part of each CDR3. D genes are given only for firm matches. Only some rows state a clone size, as once, few, many or a class for expanded clones.

TRBJ1-2,NA,NA,TRBV6-2/TRBV6-3,14,TGTGCCAGCAGTTCGTCAAGGCAGCCTTATGGCTACACCTTC,CASSSSRQPYGYTF
TRBJ2-7,NA,NA,TRBV5-1,13,TGCGCCAGCAGCTTGGACCTCCGGGAAGAGCAGTACTTC,CASSLDLREEQYF
TRBJ2-7,NA,NA,TRBV20-1,13,TGCAGTGCTAGTTTCCAGGGGCTCGACGAGCAGTACTTC,CSASFQGLDEQYF
TRBJ2-1,NA,NA,TRBV3-1/TRBV3-2,15,TGTGCCAGCAGCCAAGCGGGAGTGGTGTACAATGAGCAGTTCTTC,CASSQAGVVYNEQFF
TRBJ2-5,NA,NA,TRBV15,13,TGTGCCACCAGGAGAGGTGTCGTGGAGACCCAGTACTTC,CATRRGVVETQYF
TRBJ1-1,NA,TRBD1,TRBV6-6,13,TGTGCCAGCACCGACAGGGTCCACACTGAAGCTTTCTTT,CASTDRVHTEAFF
TRBJ2-1,NA,TRBD1,TRBV6-2/TRBV6-3,16,TGTGCCAGCAGTTACCCAGACAGGGGGTGGGAGGTTGAGCAGTTCTTC,CASSYPDRGWEVEQFF
TRBJ1-1,NA,NA,TRBV15,13,TGTGCCACAGGGGGGGTTTTGGACACTGAAGCTTTCTTT,CATGGVLDTEAFF
TRBJ2-1,NA,TRBD2,TRBV7-2,14,TGTGCCAGCAGCCCCCGGAGCGGGGGTGCTGAGCAGTTCTTC,CASSPRSGGAEQFF
TRBJ2-7,NA,TRBD1,TRBV27,14,TGTGCCAGCAGCAGGACAGGGAGCTCCTACGAGCAGTACTTC,CASSRTGSSYEQYF
TRBJ2-7,NA,NA,TRBV12-3/TRBV12-4,11,TGTGCCAGCAGTTATCGATACGAGCAGTACTTC,CASSYRYEQYF
TRBJ1-2,NA,NA,TRBV28,13,TGTGCCAGCAGTTTTCGGGGGGTAGATGGCTACACCTTC,CASSFRGVDGYTF
TRBJ1-5,NA,NA,TRBV21-1,15,TGTGCCAGCAGCAAGGGAATTCGAAGGGATCAGCCCCAGCATTTT,CASSKGIRRDQPQHF
TRBJ1-2,NA,NA,TRBV7-8,15,TGTGCCAGCAGCTTAGCTCGTGGGAGGGTGGAGGGCTACACCTTC,CASSLARGRVEGYTF
TRBJ2-3,NA,TRBD2,TRBV27,12,TGTGCCAGCAGTGCGACTAGCTTAACGCAGTATTTT,CASSATSLTQYF
TRBJ1-2,NA,TRBD1,TRBV18,14,TGTGCCAGCTCACTGGGGACAGGGGATGGAGGCTACACCTTC,CASSLGTGDGGYTF
TRBJ1-1,NA,NA,TRBV5-4,16,TGTGCCAGCAGCTTGGGGGGTTCTGTCGCCAGCTTTGAAGCTTTCTTT,CASSLGGSVASFEAFF
TRBJ1-5,NA,NA,TRBV7-2,13,TGTGCCAGCACCCCGGACAGAACCCAGCCCCAGCATTTT,CASTPDRTQPQHF
TRBJ2-5,NA,TRBD1,TRBV15,16,TGTGCCACCAGCAGAGTACCGACAGGGAAGGAGGAGACCCAGTACTTC,CATSRVPTGKEETQYF
TRBJ1-2,NA,NA,TRBV9,13,TGTGCCAGCAGCTCCCGTGAGGGGGGTGGCTACACCTTC,CASSSREGGGYTF
TRBJ1-2,NA,NA,TRBV19,17,TGTGCCAGTAGTATAGATCGAGGCGGAAGAAATCACTATGGCTACACCTTC,CASSIDRGGRNHYGYTF
TRBJ1-2,NA,NA,TRBV4-3,14,TGCGCCAGCAGCCAAGGACCCTATGACGGGGGCTACACCTTC,CASSQGPYDGGYTF
TRBJ1-4,NA,NA,TRBV18,13,TGTGCCAGCTCACAACTCCAAGATGAAAAACTGTTTTTT,CASSQLQDEKLFF
TRBJ2-2,NA,TRBD1,TRBV10-3,17,TGTGCCATTCGAAGCTCAGGGGACAGGGGGCAGACCGGGGAGCTGTTTTTT,CAIRSSGDRGQTGELFF
TRBJ1-4,NA,TRBD1,TRBV19,16,TGTGCCAGTAGTGCGCTCCGGGACAGACCTAATGAAAAACTGTTTTTT,CASSALRDRPNEKLFF
TRBJ2-1,NA,TRBD1,TRBV10-3,14,TGTGCCATCAGTGCCGGGACAGGGGACAATGAGCAGTTCTTC,CAISAGTGDNEQFF
TRBJ2-7,NA,NA,TRBV5-4,14,TGTGCCAGCAGCTTGACAGGGTCCTCCTACGAGCAGTACTTC,CASSLTGSSYEQYF
TRBJ2-7,NA,NA,TRBV5-6,14,TGTGCCAGCAGCCGAGGACAGAACTCCTACGAGCAGTACTTC,CASSRGQNSYEQYF
TRBJ2-2,NA,TRBD2,TRBV5-1,16,TGCGCCAGCAGCTCCCTGGGGGGGGTCAACACCGGGGAGCTGTTTTTT,CASSSLGGVNTGELFF
TRBJ2-5,NA,TRBD2,TRBV3-1/TRBV3-2,18,TGTGCCAGCAGCCAAGATCGATTGGGTACTAGCGGCCAAGAGACCCAGTACTTC,CASSQDRLGTSGQETQYF
TRBJ1-6,NA,NA,TRBV7-9,16,TGTGCCAGCAGCTTAGGAGGTGGGGTAAAAAATTCACCCCTCCACTTT,CASSLGGGVKNSPLHF
TRBJ2-5,NA,TRBD2,TRBV5-6,19,TGTGCCAGCAGCTCCGGACTAGCGGGAGTCACCTTCTTCGGAGAGACCCAGTACTTC,CASSSGLAGVTFFGETQYF
TRBJ2-1,once,NA,TRBV20-1,12,TGCAGTGCTAGTCCAGCGCACAATGAGCAGTTCTTC,CSASPAHNEQFF
TRBJ2-1,NA,TRBD2,TRBV28,16,TGTGCCAGCACCTTGGTGGCTAGCGGGGGGGCGAATGAGCAGTTCTTC,CASTLVASGGANEQFF
TRBJ2-5,NA,NA,TRBV27,15,TGTGCCAGCAGTAGCGGGCAAAGAAACCAAGAGACCCAGTACTTC,CASSSGQRNQETQYF
TRBJ1-4,NA,NA,TRBV29-1,14,TGCAGCGTTGAAGTCGGGGGCATTAATGAAAAACTGTTTTTT,CSVEVGGINEKLFF
TRBJ2-7,NA,TRBD1,TRBV6-2/TRBV6-3,14,TGTGCCAGCAGTTCACTTGGACAGGTTCTCGAGCAGTACTTC,CASSSLGQVLEQYF
TRBJ1-2,NA,TRBD1,TRBV19,14,TGTGCCAGTAGTCCTCGGGACAGAAACTATGGCTACACCTTC,CASSPRDRNYGYTF
TRBJ1-6,NA,TRBD1,TRBV6-2/TRBV6-3,15,TGTGCCAGCAGTTACGGAAGACAGGGAGATTCACCCCTCCACTTT,CASSYGRQGDSPLHF
TRBJ1-5,NA,TRBD1,TRBV24-1,14,TGTGCCACCAGTGATACAGGGGTGGTTCAGCCCCAGCATTTT,CATSDTGVVQPQHF
TRBJ2-1,NA,TRBD2,TRBV5-1,15,TGCGCCAGCAGCTTGCCCAGCGGGGGATACAATGAGCAGTTCTTC,CASSLPSGGYNEQFF
TRBJ1-2,NA,NA,TRBV4-3,14,TGCGCCAGCAGCCCCAGACCCTTAGGCTATGGCTACACCTTC,CASSPRPLGYGYTF
TRBJ2-7,NA,NA,TRBV27,12,TGTGCCAGCAGTTTGGAAGGTAGGGAGCAGTACTTC,CASSLEGREQYF
TRBJ1-1,NA,NA,TRBV6-5,13,TGTGCCAGCACTCCAACCGGGGGCACTGAAGCTTTCTTT,CASTPTGGTEAFF
TRBJ2-1,NA,NA,TRBV4-3,14,TGCGCCAGCAGCCAAGAGGAAGGGGCAGGTGAGCAGTTCTTC,CASSQEEGAGEQFF
TRBJ2-5,NA,NA,TRBV7-9,12,TGTGCCAGTGGACTGATCCAAGAGACCCAGTACTTC,CASGLIQETQYF
TRBJ2-5,NA,NA,TRBV10-3,13,TGTGCCATCAGGGGACAAACCGAGGAGACCCAGTACTTC,CAIRGQTEETQYF
TRBJ1-1,NA,NA,TRBV24-1,14,TGTGCCACCAGTGATGGGGGGGGACGGACTGAAGCTTTCTTT,CATSDGGGRTEAFF
TRBJ1-4,NA,TRBD1,TRBV15,16,TGTGCCACCAGCAAGGGACAGGGCGACTCACATGAAAAACTGTTTTTT,CATSKGQGDSHEKLFF
TRBJ2-7,NA,NA,TRBV2,13,TGTGCCAACCTGGCCGCCTTAGGGTACGAGCAGTACTTC,CANLAALGYEQYF
TRBJ1-4,once,NA,TRBV11-2,15,TGTGCCAGCAGCTTAGCCGGGACGGGGAATGAAAAACTGTTTTTT,CASSLAGTGNEKLFF
TRBJ1-4,NA,TRBD1,TRBV29-1,15,TGCAGCGTTGAAGATCCCCAGGGGGCTAATGAAAAACTGTTTTTT,CSVEDPQGANEKLFF
TRBJ2-7,NA,NA,TRBV11-3,14,TGTGCCAGCAGCCTCGATGGGCAGTCCTACGAGCAGTACTTC,CASSLDGQSYEQYF
TRBJ2-2,NA,TRBD2,TRBV2,18,TGTGCCAGCAGTGAAGGGATAGCGGGAGGGCCGGTCACCGGGGAGCTGTTTTTT,CASSEGIAGGPVTGELFF